This T cell receptor beta chain appears in the sequencing data of a study of human T cells and chemical hapten exposure. Study overall: Researchers reported sensitizing a 2 cm by 2 cm upper inner arm skin site with 2% DPC. Patch tests put 0.01% DPC on the upper back, read at 6 days. Study-wide points: Once DPC sensitization occurred, TCRs above 1 in 1000 frequency showed no change.

Documented time point: patch test 1, 2 weeks after DPC sensitization. The treatment here: therapeutic diphenylcyclopropenone sensitization with weekly scalp DPC. Before extraction, the whole blood was not fractionated, and total RNA was taken from it. Germline V CDR1 and CDR2: SGHKS, YYEKEE (reference sequence). V lost 5 bases and J lost 2; bases outside the gene matches: 1. The CDR3 consists of 14 residues. Single cDNA molecules in the library carried unique molecular identifiers attached during preparation. TCRdb processed the RACE reads anew with MiXCR; each CDR3 protein has one entry. The data hold roughly 50,000 distinct CDR3 sequences, with around 10% observed a single time. This clonotype was seen ten or more times. Antigen unknown.

This clonotype was sampled from a woman aged 40 to 50 with alopecia areata. Some clones in this sample may be carry-over from other donors' samples. Sequencing was performed on whole blood, taken in connection with sensitization to the hapten diphenylcyclopropenone (DPC). The V and J genes are TRBV5-5 and TRBJ2-5; TRBD2 agrees at 12 bases. Written as DNA, the CDR3 is TGTGCCAGCAGAACTAGCGGGGGGCAAGAGACCCAGTACTTC. Translation gives CASRTSGGQETQYF.